This paragraph covers one TCR beta chain sequence. Trimming cost V 8 bases and J 1 base, with 2 bases left between them. Germline CDR1 ENHRY, CDR2 SYGVKD. The CDR3 consists of 11 residues. This record belongs to a study of OX40 agonist ivuxolimab in advanced cancers. Clones were sequenced by immunoSEQ multiplex PCR, and TCRdb holds only the in-frame ones, with some missing. The sample holds roughly 50,000 clones, roughly 83% seen once. The rearrangement joins TRBV10-3 to TRBJ2-2; no clear D gene. This TCR came from an adult with an advanced solid tumor such as melanoma, head and neck, liver or kidney cancer. Sequencing used CD4+ or CD8+ T cells sorted from blood, obtained in a trial of the OX40 agonist ivuxolimab. CDR3 DNA sequence: TGTGCCATCGGGAACACCGGGGAGCTGTTTTTT. Translating it yields CAIGNTGELFF.